This T cell receptor (beta chain) appears in the sequencing data of a study of T cell responses to AZD1222 COVID-19 vaccine. For the study at large: Second-dose schedules of about 4 or about 12 weeks were combined.

Concerning this clone itself: Its antigen remains unknown.

Study-wide findings and caveats: Most donors were white British and more were female, and clonal diversity was possibly underestimated. Reportedly, close to half of spike-specific TCRs are directed against unmutated variant regions.

Profiling relied on immunoSEQ multiplex PCR, and the TCRdb table lists in-frame clones only, not all of them. The data contain about 160,000 clones, around 87% of them singletons. V was trimmed by 2 bases and J by 5 bases, leaving 10 bases between them. This CDR3 has 14 amino acids. The germline gives CDR1 MNHNY, CDR2 SVGAGI (reference sequence). Sample: peripheral blood, taken on day 0 of AZD1222 vaccination. The clonotype comes from an adult in good health. The chain is built from TRBV6-6 and TRBJ2-1; D gene unclear. The DNA for the CDR3 is TGTGCCAGCAGTTACGGGCGGAGCCACAATGAGCAGTTCTTC. It translates to CASSYGRSHNEQFF.